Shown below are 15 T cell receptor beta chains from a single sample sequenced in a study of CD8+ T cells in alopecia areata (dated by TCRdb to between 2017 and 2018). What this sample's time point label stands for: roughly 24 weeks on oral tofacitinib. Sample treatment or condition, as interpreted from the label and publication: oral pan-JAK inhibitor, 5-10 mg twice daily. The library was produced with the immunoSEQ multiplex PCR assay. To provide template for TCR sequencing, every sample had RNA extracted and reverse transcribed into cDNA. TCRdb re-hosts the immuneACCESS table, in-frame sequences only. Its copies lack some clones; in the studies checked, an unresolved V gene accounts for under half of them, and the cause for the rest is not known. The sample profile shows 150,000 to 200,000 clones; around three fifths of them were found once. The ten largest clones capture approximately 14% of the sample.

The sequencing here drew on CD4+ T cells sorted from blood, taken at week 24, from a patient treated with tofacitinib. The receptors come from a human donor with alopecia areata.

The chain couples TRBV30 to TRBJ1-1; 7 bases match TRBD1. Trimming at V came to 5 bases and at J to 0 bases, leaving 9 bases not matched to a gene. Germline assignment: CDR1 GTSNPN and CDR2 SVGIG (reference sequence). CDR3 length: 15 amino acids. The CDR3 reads CAWDTGAGVNTEAFF. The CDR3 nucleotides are TGTGCCTGGGATACAGGGGCGGGGGTGAACACTGAAGCTTTCTTT. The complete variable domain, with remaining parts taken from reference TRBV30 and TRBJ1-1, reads SQTIHQWPATLVQPVGSPLSLECTVEGTSNPNLYWYRQAAGRGLQLLFYSVGIGQISSEVPQNLSASRPQDRQFILSSKKLLLSDSGFYLCAWDTGAGVNTEAFFGQGTRLTVV.

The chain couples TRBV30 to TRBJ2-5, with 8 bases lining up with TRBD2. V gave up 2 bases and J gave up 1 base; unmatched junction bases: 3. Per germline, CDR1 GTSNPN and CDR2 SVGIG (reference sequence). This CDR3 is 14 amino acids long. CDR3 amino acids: CAWSTGLGQETQYF. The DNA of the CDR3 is TGTGCCTGGAGTACGGGACTAGGCCAAGAGACCCAGTACTTC.

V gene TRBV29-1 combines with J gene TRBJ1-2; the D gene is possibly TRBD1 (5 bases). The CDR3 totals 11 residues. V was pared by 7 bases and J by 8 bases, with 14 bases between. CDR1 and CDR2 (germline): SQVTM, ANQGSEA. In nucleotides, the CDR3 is TGCAGCGGGGGGGATCGAAAAGGCTACACCTTC. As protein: CSGGDRKGYTF. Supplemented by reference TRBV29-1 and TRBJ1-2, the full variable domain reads SAVISQKPSRDICQRGTSLTIQCQVDSQVTMMFWYRQQPGQSLTLIATANQGSEATYESGFVIDKFPISRPNLTFSTLTVSNMSPEDSSIYLCSGGDRKGYTFGSGTRLTVV.

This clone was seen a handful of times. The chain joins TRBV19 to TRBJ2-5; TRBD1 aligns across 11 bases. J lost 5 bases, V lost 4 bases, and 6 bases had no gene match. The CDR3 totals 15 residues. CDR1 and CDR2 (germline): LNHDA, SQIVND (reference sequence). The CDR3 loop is CASSTGQGAVETQYF. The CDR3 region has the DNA TGTGCCAGTAGTACCGGACAGGGGGCAGTGGAGACCCAGTACTTC.

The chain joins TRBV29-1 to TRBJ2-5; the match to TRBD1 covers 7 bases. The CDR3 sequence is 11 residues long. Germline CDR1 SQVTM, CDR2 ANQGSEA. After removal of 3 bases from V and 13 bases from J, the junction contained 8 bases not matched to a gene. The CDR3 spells CSVDEGGALYF. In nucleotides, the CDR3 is TGCAGCGTTGACGAAGGGGGCGCGTTGTACTTC.

The CDR3 nucleotides read TGCAGCGTTGAACCCCCGGGGCTCACTGAAGCTTTCTTT. Encoded protein: CSVEPPGLTEAFF. The J gene is TRBJ1-1, the V gene TRBV29-1; maybe TRBD1 (5 bases). Germline CDR1 reads SQVTM; CDR2 reads ANQGSEA. V shed 2 bases and J shed 4 bases, with 11 bases lying between them. This CDR3 is built from 13 residues.

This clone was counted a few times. CDR3 bases: TGTGCCAGCAGCGCTCACAGGGGGCGCACCGGGGAGCTGTTTTTT. Residues: CASSAHRGRTGELFF. The J gene is TRBJ2-2, the V gene TRBV14, with 9 bases that match TRBD1. The germline V gene has CDR1 SGHDN and CDR2 FVKESK. V was clipped by 5 bases and J by 4 bases; unmatched bases: 5. There are 15 residues in the CDR3.

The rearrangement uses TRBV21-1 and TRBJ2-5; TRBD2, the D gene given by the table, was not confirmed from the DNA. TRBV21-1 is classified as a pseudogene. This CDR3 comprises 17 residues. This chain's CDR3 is CASSSTPNSLDQETQYF. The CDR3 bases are TGTGCCAGCAGCTCGACGCCAAACTCACTAGACCAGGAGACCCAGTACTTC.

The CDR3 loop reads CASSSGRNSPLHF. In DNA, the CDR3 is TGTGCCAGCAGCTCCGGTCGGAATTCACCCCTCCACTTT. The chain is built from TRBV6-5 and TRBJ1-6; D unresolved. V lost 6 bases to trimming and J lost 7 bases, with 10 bases between them. The CDR3 has 13 residues. The V gene's germline CDR1 is MNHEY and CDR2 SVGAGI.

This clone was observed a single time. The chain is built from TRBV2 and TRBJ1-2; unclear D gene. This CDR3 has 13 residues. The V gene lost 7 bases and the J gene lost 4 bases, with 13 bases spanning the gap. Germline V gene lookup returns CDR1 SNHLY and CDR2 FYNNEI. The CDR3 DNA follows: TGTGCCAGCAATAGGGAGGATAGCTATGGCTACACCTTC. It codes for CASNREDSYGYTF. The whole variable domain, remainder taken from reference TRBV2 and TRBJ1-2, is EPEVTQTPSHQVTQMGQEVILRCVPISNHLYFYWYRQILGQKVEFLVSFYNNEISEKSEIFDDQFSVERPDGSNFTLKIRSTKLEDSAMYFCASNREDSYGYTFGSGTRLTVV.

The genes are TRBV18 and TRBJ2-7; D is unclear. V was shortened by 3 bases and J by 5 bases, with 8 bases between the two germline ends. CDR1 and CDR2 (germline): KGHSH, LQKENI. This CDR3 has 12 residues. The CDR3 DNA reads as TGTGCCAGCTCACCCTATTCGGACGAGCAGTACTTC. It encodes CASSPYSDEQYF.

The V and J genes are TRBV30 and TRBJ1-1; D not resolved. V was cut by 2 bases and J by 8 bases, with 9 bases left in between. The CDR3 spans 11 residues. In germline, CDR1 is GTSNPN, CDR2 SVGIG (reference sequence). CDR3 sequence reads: CAWSIEVEAFF. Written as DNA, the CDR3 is TGTGCCTGGAGTATAGAAGTGGAAGCTTTCTTT.

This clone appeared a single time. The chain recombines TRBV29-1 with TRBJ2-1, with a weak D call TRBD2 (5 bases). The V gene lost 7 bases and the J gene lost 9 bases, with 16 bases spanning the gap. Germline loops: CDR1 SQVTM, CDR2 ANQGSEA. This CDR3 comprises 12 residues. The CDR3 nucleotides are TGCAGCGCCGAACTAGGCAGCGGTGAGCAGTTCTTC. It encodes CSAELGSGEQFF.

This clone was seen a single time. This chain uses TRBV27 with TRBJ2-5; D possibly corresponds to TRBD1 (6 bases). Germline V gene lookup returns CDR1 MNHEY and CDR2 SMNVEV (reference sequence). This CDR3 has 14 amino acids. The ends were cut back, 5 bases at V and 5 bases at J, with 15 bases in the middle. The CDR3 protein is CASSTDRPPETQYF. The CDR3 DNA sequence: TGTGCCAGCAGTACGGACAGACCCCCCGAGACCCAGTACTTC.

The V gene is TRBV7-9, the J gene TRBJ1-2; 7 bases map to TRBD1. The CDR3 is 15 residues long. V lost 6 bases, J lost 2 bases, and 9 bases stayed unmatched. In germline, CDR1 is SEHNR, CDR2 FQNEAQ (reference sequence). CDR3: CASRRTDRENYGYTF. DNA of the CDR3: TGTGCCAGCAGGCGAACCGACAGGGAAAACTATGGCTACACCTTC.